This is a list of T cell receptor beta chains from one sample in a study of T cells in Graves' hyperthyroidism and ophthalmopathy. MiXCR, run by TCRdb on the multiplex PCR reads, gives a single entry per CDR3 protein. The sample includes 650,000 to 800,000 distinct CDR3 sequences, about 45% of them seen just once. What was sequenced was peripheral blood or thyroid tissue (not recorded which). These receptors came from an adult man with Graves' disease, either hyperthyroidism or ophthalmopathy (not recorded which). Both conserved end residues are part of each CDR3. Fields, in order: D gene, V gene, clone size, J gene, CDR3 DNA, CDR3 protein. The D gene is left open where the match is weak. Rows give clone size only sometimes, using once, few, many, or a class for an expanded clone.

d_gene: -
v_gene: TRBV7-8
abundance: many
j_gene: TRBJ1-5
CDR3nt: TGTGCCAGCAGCTTGAGCCTCAATCAGCCCCAGCATTTT
CDR3aa: CASSLSLNQPQHF

d_gene: TRBD2
v_gene: TRBV7-2
abundance: few
j_gene: TRBJ2-2
CDR3nt: TGTGCCAGCAGCCAAGATGGGTTCGGGAGGGGTGCGAACACCGGGGAGCTGTTTTTT
CDR3aa: CASSQDGFGRGANTGELFF

d_gene: TRBD1
v_gene: TRBV6-6
abundance: -
j_gene: TRBJ1-4
CDR3nt: TGTGCCAGCAGACCCACCCTCCAGGGGGCTAGTGAAAAACTGTTTTTT
CDR3aa: CASRPTLQGASEKLFF

d_gene: TRBD1
v_gene: TRBV12-3/TRBV12-4
abundance: -
j_gene: TRBJ1-2
CDR3nt: TGTGCCAGCAGGACAACGACAGGGTTCTATGGCTACACCTTC
CDR3aa: CASRTTTGFYGYTF

d_gene: -
v_gene: TRBV9
abundance: -
j_gene: TRBJ1-1
CDR3nt: TGTGCCAGCAGTGACGGGGCCGCACGCACTGAAGCTTTCTTT
CDR3aa: CASSDGAARTEAFF

d_gene: -
v_gene: TRBV2
abundance: -
j_gene: TRBJ2-7
CDR3nt: TGTGCCAGCAGTGATGATGCAGGGACACTCGACGAGCAGTACTTC
CDR3aa: CASSDDAGTLDEQYF

d_gene: -
v_gene: TRBV29-1
abundance: -
j_gene: TRBJ2-7
CDR3nt: TGCAGCGTGACGGGGTACGAGCAGTACTTC
CDR3aa: CSVTGYEQYF

d_gene: TRBD1
v_gene: TRBV5-1
abundance: -
j_gene: TRBJ2-7
CDR3nt: TGCGCCAGCAGCTTGGGAGGCGGACAGGGCTACGAGCAGTACTTC
CDR3aa: CASSLGGGQGYEQYF

d_gene: -
v_gene: TRBV6-6
abundance: -
j_gene: TRBJ1-5
CDR3nt: TGTGCCAGCAGTTACGGCGGGGTCCCCAATCAGCCCCAGCATTTT
CDR3aa: CASSYGGVPNQPQHF

d_gene: TRBD2
v_gene: TRBV9
abundance: -
j_gene: TRBJ2-2
CDR3nt: TGTGCCAGCAGCAACTCGGGACTAGCGGGGGGGGCGACGGGGGAGCTGTTTTTT
CDR3aa: CASSNSGLAGGATGELFF

d_gene: -
v_gene: TRBV6-1
abundance: -
j_gene: TRBJ1-1
CDR3nt: TGTGCCAGCAGTGAATTACGGGGGGGGAGCACTGAAGCTTTCTTT
CDR3aa: CASSELRGGSTEAFF

d_gene: TRBD2
v_gene: TRBV2
abundance: -
j_gene: TRBJ2-2
CDR3nt: TGTGCCAGTTGGGGACTAGCGGGAGCCGGGGAGCTGTTTTTT
CDR3aa: CASWGLAGAGELFF

d_gene: TRBD2
v_gene: TRBV20-1
abundance: -
j_gene: TRBJ2-7
CDR3nt: TGCAGTGCTAGAGATCCCGGGACTAGCGGGAGGGCTTACGAGCAGTACTTC
CDR3aa: CSARDPGTSGRAYEQYF

d_gene: TRBD1
v_gene: TRBV25-1
abundance: -
j_gene: TRBJ1-6
CDR3nt: TGTGCCAGCAGTCCCTCGACAGGGAGGAGGATCCACTTT
CDR3aa: CASSPSTGRRIHF

d_gene: -
v_gene: TRBV2
abundance: few
j_gene: TRBJ2-7
CDR3nt: TGTGCCAGCAGTTACTCGCTCAGCTACGAGCAGTACTTC
CDR3aa: CASSYSLSYEQYF

d_gene: -
v_gene: TRBV29-1
abundance: few
j_gene: TRBJ2-3
CDR3nt: TGCAGCGTTGTTAGGACCCTCACAGATACGCAGTATTTT
CDR3aa: CSVVRTLTDTQYF

d_gene: -
v_gene: TRBV12-3/TRBV12-4
abundance: -
j_gene: TRBJ1-3
CDR3nt: TGTGCCAGCCACGACTCTGGAAACACCATATATTTT
CDR3aa: CASHDSGNTIYF

d_gene: -
v_gene: TRBV24-1
abundance: -
j_gene: TRBJ2-2
CDR3nt: TGTGCCACCAGTGATTTGCCCCGACACGATCTTCCGAACACCGGGGAGCTGTTTTTT
CDR3aa: CATSDLPRHDLPNTGELFF

d_gene: -
v_gene: TRBV24-1
abundance: -
j_gene: TRBJ2-5
CDR3nt: TGCGCCTGCAGCGGAGGGGCGGGTTTGGAGACCCAGTACTTC
CDR3aa: CACSGGAGLETQYF

d_gene: TRBD1
v_gene: TRBV7-2
abundance: -
j_gene: TRBJ1-5
CDR3nt: TGTGCCAGCAGGTTCCGGGGGACAGGTCAGCCCCAGCATTTT
CDR3aa: CASRFRGTGQPQHF

d_gene: -
v_gene: TRBV7-9
abundance: -
j_gene: TRBJ1-1
CDR3nt: TGTGCCAGCAGCGAATACATAACGAACACTGAAGCTTTCTTT
CDR3aa: CASSEYITNTEAFF